The 22 T cell receptor beta chains below all came from one sample that was sequenced in a study of blood T cell repertoires in COVID-19. Libraries were prepared by immunoSEQ multiplex PCR; TCRdb keeps only in-frame clonotypes and omits some of them. This table has around 150,000 clones, 65% to 90% appearing once. Sequencing was carried out using peripheral blood. Receptor source: a woman between 45 and 65 years old in a cohort sampled during active or convalescent COVID-19.

The gene calls are TRBV12-3 or TRBV12-4 and TRBJ1-2; D is undetermined. The CDR3 spans 13 residues. V lost 6 bases and J lost 5, with 13 bases in between. The CDR3 DNA sequence: TGTGCCAGCAGCCCCTCAAGAGAGTATGGCTACACCTTC. It encodes CASSPSREYGYTF.

V is TRBV12-3 or TRBV12-4 and J is TRBJ1-6; 7 positions match TRBD1. The CDR3 runs 12 residues. With 4 bases clipped from V and 13 bases from J, the junction kept 4 bases outside the gene matches. The CDR3 here is CASSSQGTPLHF. The CDR3 DNA reads TGTGCCAGCAGTTCACAGGGGACCCCCCTCCACTTT.

The J gene is TRBJ2-3, the V gene TRBV7-9, with TRBD2 matching 8 bases. The CDR3 runs to 18 residues. The germline gives CDR1 SEHNR, CDR2 FQNEAQ (reference sequence). V lost 3 bases, J lost 2 bases, and 13 bases stayed unmatched. The CDR3 sequence is CASSFPTGRAGDTDTQYF. CDR3 nucleotide sequence: TGTGCCAGCAGCTTCCCTACTGGGCGAGCGGGGGACACAGATACGCAGTATTTT.

The V and J genes are TRBV19 and TRBJ2-3; 10 nucleotides line up with TRBD1. CDR1 and CDR2 (germline): LNHDA, SQIVND (reference sequence). The V gene end was trimmed by 1 base and the J gene end by 4 bases; junction bases not matched to a gene: 8. This CDR3 region has 17 residues. The CDR3 sequence is CASSIALGTGVADTQYF. As DNA, the CDR3 is TGTGCCAGTAGTATAGCCCTGGGGACAGGGGTCGCAGATACGCAGTATTTT.

V and J are TRBV6-6 and TRBJ1-5; no clear D. Trimming cost V 8 bases and J 0 bases, with 11 bases left between them. The CDR3 has 14 residues. CDR1 and CDR2 (germline): MNHNY, SVGAGI (reference sequence). CDR3 sequence reads: CASCRGDSNQPQHF. CDR3 DNA: TGTGCCAGCTGTCGGGGAGATAGCAATCAGCCCCAGCATTTT.

The gene calls are TRBV7-2 and TRBJ2-1, with 9 nucleotides matching TRBD2. CDR1 is SGHTA, CDR2 FQGNSA, per germline. The length of the CDR3 is 17 residues. V lost 2 bases and J lost 2; bases outside the gene matches: 7. CDR3 coding DNA: TGTGCCAGCAGCTTAATGGCGGCGGGGGGGCCCTACAATGAGCAGTTCTTC. Its translation: CASSLMAAGGPYNEQFF.

The V and J genes are TRBV11-3 and TRBJ2-7, with 9 bases matching TRBD1. Germline CDR1 and CDR2: SGHNT and YENEEA. The CDR3 consists of 16 residues. After removal of 2 bases from V and 5 bases from J, the junction contained 10 bases not matched to a gene. CDR3 nucleotides: TGTGCCAGCAGCTTATCCCCGGGACAGGGCTGGAACGAGCAGTACTTC. This codes for CASSLSPGQGWNEQYF.

The chain combines TRBV4-3 with TRBJ1-1, with 8 bases fitting TRBD1. The CDR3 totals 15 residues. The trim removed 0 bases at V and 6 bases at J, leaving 6 bases unmatched. CDR1 and CDR2 (germline): LGHNA, YSLEER. The CDR3 DNA reads as TGCGCCAGCAGCCAAGAAACAGGGGGGAGGTCTGAAGCTTTCTTT. It translates to CASSQETGGRSEAFF.

This clone was observed a few times. The CDR3 reads CASSLDRFGSGGEKLFF. The CDR3 DNA reads as TGTGCCAGCAGTCTCGACAGGTTCGGATCAGGCGGTGAAAAACTGTTTTTT. The rearrangement uses TRBV25-1 and TRBJ1-4; possibly TRBD1 for D (6 bases). The ends were cut back, 5 bases at V and 7 bases at J, with 23 bases in the middle. The CDR3 spans 17 residues. Germline V lookup: CDR1 MGHDK, CDR2 SYGVNS. The entire variable domain, with the rest obtained from reference TRBV25-1 and TRBJ1-4, is as follows: EADIYQTPRYLVIGTGKKITLECSQTMGHDKMYWYQQDPGMELHLIHYSYGVNSTEKGDLSSESTVSRIRTEHFPLTLESARPSHTSQYLCASSLDRFGSGGEKLFFGSGTQLSVL.

V is TRBV30 and J is TRBJ1-3; no clear D gene. The CDR3 runs to 15 residues. Between the trimmed V and J ends, which lost 0 bases and 0 bases, there was a span of 9 bases. The germline gives CDR1 GTSNPN, CDR2 SVGIG (reference sequence). The CDR3 here is CAWSVPSTSGNTIYF. The CDR3 nucleotides are TGTGCCTGGAGTGTGCCCAGTACCTCTGGAAACACCATATATTTT.

The chain has TRBV3-1 (or the pseudogene TRBV3-2) and TRBJ2-5; no reliable D call. Trimming removed 4 bases at V and 2 bases at J, with 8 bases between. CDR1 and CDR2 from the germline V gene are LGHDT and YNNKEL (reference sequence). CDR3 length equals 13 residues. CDR3 sequence (DNA): TGTGCCAGCAGCCTGATGAGTCAAGAGACCCAGTACTTC. Amino acids: CASSLMSQETQYF.

The rearrangement links TRBV19 to TRBJ2-7, with 8 nucleotides matching TRBD1. The J segment lost 2 bases and the V segment lost 3 bases, leaving 3 bases of the junction unmatched. The CDR3 is 14 residues long. Germline V gene sequence: CDR1 LNHDA, CDR2 SQIVND (reference sequence). DNA of the CDR3: TGTGCCAGTAGTATTTCACAGGGGGCCTACGAGCAGTACTTC. This translates into CASSISQGAYEQYF.

The rearrangement joins TRBV4-1 to TRBJ1-1; D is possibly TRBD1 (5 bases). V was shortened by 3 bases and J by 4 bases, with 18 bases between the two germline ends. The CDR3 has 16 amino acids. CDR1 is MGHRA, CDR2 YSYEKL, per germline. The CDR3 loop is CASSHPWGQGGTEAFF. CDR3 DNA sequence: TGCGCCAGCAGCCACCCTTGGGGCCAGGGAGGCACTGAAGCTTTCTTT.

This chain uses TRBV20-1 with TRBJ1-2; D is unresolved. V was trimmed by 8 bases and J by 3 bases, leaving 7 bases between them. Germline V CDR1 and CDR2: DFQATT, SNEGSKA (reference sequence). The CDR3 is made up of 10 amino acids. The CDR3 DNA reads TGCAGTATCGGTCACTATGGCTACACCTTC. This sequence encodes CSIGHYGYTF.

V is TRBV3-1 (or the pseudogene TRBV3-2) and J is TRBJ2-1, with D maybe TRBD2 (6 bases). Trimming pared 1 base from V and 5 bases from J, leaving 12 bases between. CDR1 is LGHDT and CDR2 is YNNKEL in the germline V gene (reference sequence). CDR3 length: 15 residues. DNA for the CDR3: TGTGCCAGCAGCCAAGCGGTTAGCGGCGACAATGAGCAGTTCTTC. This codes for CASSQAVSGDNEQFF.

J is TRBJ1-2 and V is TRBV7-2; 10 bases agree with TRBD1. CDR3 length: 15 amino acids. J gave up 5 bases and V 1 base, and 4 bases lay outside the gene matches. Germline values: CDR1 SGHTA, CDR2 FQGNSA. Here the CDR3 DNA reads TGTGCCAGCAGCTTAGGGGGACAGGGGAAGTATGGCTACACCTTC. As protein: CASSLGGQGKYGYTF.

This clone has a handful of counts. The chain uses TRBV10-2 and TRBJ2-1; TRBD1 aligns across 9 bases. CDR1 and CDR2 from the germline V gene are WSHSY and SAAADI. This CDR3 is built from 15 residues. V lost 6 bases to trimming and J lost 7 bases; unmatched junction nucleotides: 10. The CDR3 here is CASSLDRGFNNEQFF. The CDR3 bases are TGCGCCAGCAGCCTCGACAGGGGGTTCAATAATGAGCAGTTCTTC.

The chain uses TRBV6-2 or TRBV6-3 and TRBJ2-3; the D gene is possibly TRBD2 (5 bases). V shed 6 bases and J shed 4 bases, with 8 bases lying between them. Per the germline V gene, CDR1 is MNHEY and CDR2 is SVGEGT. CDR3 length equals 12 residues. The DNA of the CDR3 is TGTGCCAGCAGCCGACTATCAGATACGCAGTATTTT. Protein: CASSRLSDTQYF.

This clone came up once. The chain is built from TRBV9 and TRBJ1-1; D perhaps matches TRBD1 (6 bases). Germline CDR1 and CDR2: SGDLS and YYNGEE. The CDR3 contains 15 residues. V shed 0 bases and J shed 5 bases, with 14 bases lying between them. CDR3 sequence: CASSVAPGAMTEAFF. The CDR3 DNA follows: TGTGCCAGCAGCGTAGCCCCAGGGGCGATGACTGAAGCTTTCTTT.

This sequence joins TRBV2 and TRBJ1-2, with 10 positions matching TRBD1. The CDR3 spans 14 residues. J gave up 7 bases and V 4 bases, and 6 bases lay outside the gene matches. Germline V gene data show CDR1 as SNHLY and CDR2 as FYNNEI. The DNA of the CDR3 is TGTGCCAGCAGTGTGGGACAGGGGTTGGGTGGCTACACCTTC. It yields the protein CASSVGQGLGGYTF.

The chain employs TRBV12-3 or TRBV12-4 and TRBJ2-7; D is unresolved. V lost 1 base and J lost 5, with 6 bases in between. The CDR3 loop spans 12 amino acids. CDR3 DNA sequence: TGTGCCAGCAGTTTAGGTCTCCACGAGCAGTACTTC. It yields the protein CASSLGLHEQYF.

This rearrangement joins TRBV6-4 to TRBJ1-4, with a possible D match to TRBD1 (6 bases). The CDR3 spans 14 residues. Germline values: CDR1 MRHNA, CDR2 SNTAGT. The V gene lost 6 bases and the J gene lost 4 bases, with 12 bases spanning the gap. CDR3 sequence: CASREDSRNEKLFF. The CDR3 DNA is TGTGCCAGCAGGGAGGACAGTCGTAATGAAAAACTGTTTTTT.